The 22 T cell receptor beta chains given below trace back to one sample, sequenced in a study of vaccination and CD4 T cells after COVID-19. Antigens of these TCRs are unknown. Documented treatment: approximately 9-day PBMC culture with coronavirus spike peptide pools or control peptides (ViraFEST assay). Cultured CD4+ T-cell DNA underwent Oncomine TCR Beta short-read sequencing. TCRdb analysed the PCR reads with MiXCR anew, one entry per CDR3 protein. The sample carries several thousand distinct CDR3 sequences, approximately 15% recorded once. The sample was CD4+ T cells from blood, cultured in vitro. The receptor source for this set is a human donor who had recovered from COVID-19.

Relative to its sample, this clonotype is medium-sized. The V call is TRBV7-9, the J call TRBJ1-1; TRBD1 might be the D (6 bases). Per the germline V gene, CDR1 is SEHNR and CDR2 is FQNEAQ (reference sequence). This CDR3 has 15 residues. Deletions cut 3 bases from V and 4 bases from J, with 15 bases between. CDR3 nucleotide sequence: TGTGCCAGCAGCTTCTTGACAGGCCCGAGCACTGAAGCTTTCTTT. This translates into CASSFLTGPSTEAFF.

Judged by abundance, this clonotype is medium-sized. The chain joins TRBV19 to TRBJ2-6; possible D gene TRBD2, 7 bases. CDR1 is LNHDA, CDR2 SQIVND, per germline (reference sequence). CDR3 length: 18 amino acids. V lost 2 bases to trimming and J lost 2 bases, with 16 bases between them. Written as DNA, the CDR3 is TGTGCCAGTAGTATACGCGCTCGGGGGGCGACTGGGGCCAACGTCCTGACTTTC. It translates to CASSIRARGATGANVLTF. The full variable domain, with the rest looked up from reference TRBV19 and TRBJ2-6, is DGGITQSPKYLFRKEGQNVTLSCEQNLNHDAMYWYRQDPGQGLRLIYYSQIVNDFQKGDIAEGYSVSREKKESFPLTVTSAQKNPTAFYLCASSIRARGATGANVLTFGAGSRLTVL.

The CDR3 DNA is TGTGCCAGCAGCCAAGAAACAGCGACTGTATATTTT. Amino acids: CASSQETATVYF. The V gene is TRBV4-2, the J gene TRBJ1-3; D gene uncertain. CDR1 and CDR2 (germline): LGHNA, YNFKEQ. This CDR3 spans 12 amino acids. Trimming removed 0 bases from V and 14 bases from J, with 11 bases in between.

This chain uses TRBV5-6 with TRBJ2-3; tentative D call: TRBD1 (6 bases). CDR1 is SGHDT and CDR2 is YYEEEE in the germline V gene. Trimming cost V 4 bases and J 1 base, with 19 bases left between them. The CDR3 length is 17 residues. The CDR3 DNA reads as TGTGCCAGCAGCGTACTCAGGGGCCACGTCGGCACAGATACGCAGTATTTT. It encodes CASSVLRGHVGTDTQYF.

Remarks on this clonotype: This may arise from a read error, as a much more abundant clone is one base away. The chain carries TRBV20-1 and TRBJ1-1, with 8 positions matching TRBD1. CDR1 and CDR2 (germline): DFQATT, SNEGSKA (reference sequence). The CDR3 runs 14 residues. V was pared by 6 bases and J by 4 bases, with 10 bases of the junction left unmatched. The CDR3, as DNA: TGCAGTGCGGTCCGGACAGGGTTGAGCACTGAAGCTTTCTTT. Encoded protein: CSAVRTGLSTEAFF.

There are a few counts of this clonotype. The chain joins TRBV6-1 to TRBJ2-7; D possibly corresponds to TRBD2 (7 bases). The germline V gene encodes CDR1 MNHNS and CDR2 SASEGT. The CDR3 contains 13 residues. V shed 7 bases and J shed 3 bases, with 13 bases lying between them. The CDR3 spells CASTPRGGYEQYF. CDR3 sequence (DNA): TGTGCCAGCACCCCTAGGGGGGGCTACGAGCAGTACTTC.

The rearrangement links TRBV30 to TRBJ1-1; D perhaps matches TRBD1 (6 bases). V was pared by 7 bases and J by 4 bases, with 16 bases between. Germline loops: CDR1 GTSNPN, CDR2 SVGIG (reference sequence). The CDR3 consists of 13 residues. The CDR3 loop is CASQPGTITEAFF. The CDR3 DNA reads TGTGCCTCCCAACCCGGGACAATCACTGAAGCTTTCTTT.

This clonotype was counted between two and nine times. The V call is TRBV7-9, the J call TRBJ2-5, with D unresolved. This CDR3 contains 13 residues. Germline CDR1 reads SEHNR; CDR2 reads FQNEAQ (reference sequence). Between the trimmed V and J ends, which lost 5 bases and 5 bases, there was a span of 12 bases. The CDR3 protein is CASSVKDGETQYF. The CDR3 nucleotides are TGTGCCAGCAGCGTCAAGGATGGGGAGACCCAGTACTTC.

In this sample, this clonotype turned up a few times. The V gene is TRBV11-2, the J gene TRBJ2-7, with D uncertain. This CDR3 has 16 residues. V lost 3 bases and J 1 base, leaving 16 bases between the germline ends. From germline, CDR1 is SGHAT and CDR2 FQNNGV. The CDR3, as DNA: TGTGCCAGCAGCTTGCCGGTCCCGGTTTCTTCCTACGAGCAGTACTTC. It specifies CASSLPVPVSSYEQYF.

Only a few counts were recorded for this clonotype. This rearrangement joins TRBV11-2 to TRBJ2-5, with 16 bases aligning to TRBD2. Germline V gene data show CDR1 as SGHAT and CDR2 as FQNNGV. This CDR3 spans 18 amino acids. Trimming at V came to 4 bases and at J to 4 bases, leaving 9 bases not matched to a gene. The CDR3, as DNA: TGTGCCAGCAGCTCTCCCGGGACTAGCGGGGGGGCCTCAGAGACCCAGTACTTC. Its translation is CASSSPGTSGGASETQYF. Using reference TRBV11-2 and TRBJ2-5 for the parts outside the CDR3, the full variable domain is EAGVAQSPRYKIIEKRQSVAFWCNPISGHATLYWYQQILGQGPKLLIQFQNNGVVDDSQLPKDRFSAERLKGVDSTLKIQPAKLEDSAVYLCASSSPGTSGGASETQYFGPGTRLLVL.

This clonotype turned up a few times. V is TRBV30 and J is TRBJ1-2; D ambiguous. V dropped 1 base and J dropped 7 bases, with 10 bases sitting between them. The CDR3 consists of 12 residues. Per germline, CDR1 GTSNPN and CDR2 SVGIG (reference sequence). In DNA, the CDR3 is TGTGCCTGGAGTGCGGCAGGCGGTGGCTACACCTTC. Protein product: CAWSAAGGGYTF.

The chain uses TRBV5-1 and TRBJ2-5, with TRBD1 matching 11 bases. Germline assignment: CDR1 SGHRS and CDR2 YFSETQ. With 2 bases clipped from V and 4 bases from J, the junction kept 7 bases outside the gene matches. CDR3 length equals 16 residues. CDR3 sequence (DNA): TGCGCCAGCAGCTTATACGGACAGGGGGCGGGAGAGACCCAGTACTTC. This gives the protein CASSLYGQGAGETQYF.

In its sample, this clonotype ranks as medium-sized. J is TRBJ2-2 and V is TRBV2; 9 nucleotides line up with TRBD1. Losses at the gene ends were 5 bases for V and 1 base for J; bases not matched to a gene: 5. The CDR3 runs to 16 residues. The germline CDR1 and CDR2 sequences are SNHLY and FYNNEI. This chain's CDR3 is CASSIQGAKNTGELFF. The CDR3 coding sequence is TGTGCCAGCAGTATACAGGGGGCTAAGAACACCGGGGAGCTGTTTTTT.

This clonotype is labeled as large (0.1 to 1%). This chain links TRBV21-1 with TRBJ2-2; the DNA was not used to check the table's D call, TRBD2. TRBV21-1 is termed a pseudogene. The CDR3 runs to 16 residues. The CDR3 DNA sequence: TGTGCCAGCAGCAAATCACTAGCGGGGTACACCGGGGAGCTGTTTTTT. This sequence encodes CASSKSLAGYTGELFF.

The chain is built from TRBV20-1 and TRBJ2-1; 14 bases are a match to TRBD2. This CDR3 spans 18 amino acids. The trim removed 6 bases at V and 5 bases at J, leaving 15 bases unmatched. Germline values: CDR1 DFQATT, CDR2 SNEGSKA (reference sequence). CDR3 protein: CSAQGTSGGPVLDNEQFF. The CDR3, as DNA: TGCAGTGCCCAAGGGACTAGCGGGGGTCCCGTGTTGGACAATGAGCAGTTCTTC.

CDR3 coding DNA: TGCGCCAGCAGCGGGTCCCGCCAGGGGAAGGAGACCCAGTACTTC. Translated, it gives CASSGSRQGKETQYF. The chain combines TRBV5-1 with TRBJ2-5, with D perhaps TRBD1 (6 bases). Germline loops: CDR1 SGHRS, CDR2 YFSETQ. V lost 4 bases and J lost 5, with 18 bases in between. The CDR3 is 15 amino acids.

The CDR3 DNA reads TGTGCCAGCAGTTTTAGGGGCCGAGGGGTACAAGAGACCCAGTACTTC. Its translation: CASSFRGRGVQETQYF. The V call is TRBV28, the J call TRBJ2-5; D may be TRBD1 or TRBD2 (5 bases each). The germline V and J ends were trimmed by 3 bases and 2 bases, with 16 bases remaining between them. This CDR3 contains 16 residues. CDR1 MDHEN and CDR2 SYDVKM come from the germline V gene.

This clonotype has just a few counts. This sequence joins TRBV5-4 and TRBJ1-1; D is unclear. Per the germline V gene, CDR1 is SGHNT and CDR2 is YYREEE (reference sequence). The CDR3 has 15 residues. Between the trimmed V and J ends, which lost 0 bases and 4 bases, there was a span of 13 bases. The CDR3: CASSLGVSSTTEAFF. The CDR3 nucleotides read TGTGCCAGCAGCTTGGGGGTGTCGAGCACCACTGAAGCTTTCTTT. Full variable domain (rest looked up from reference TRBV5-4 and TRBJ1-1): ETGVTQSPTHLIKTRGQQVTLRCSSQSGHNTVSWYQQALGQGPQFIFQYYREEENGRGNFPPRFSGLQFPNYSSELNVNALELDDSALYLCASSLGVSSTTEAFFGQGTRLTVV.

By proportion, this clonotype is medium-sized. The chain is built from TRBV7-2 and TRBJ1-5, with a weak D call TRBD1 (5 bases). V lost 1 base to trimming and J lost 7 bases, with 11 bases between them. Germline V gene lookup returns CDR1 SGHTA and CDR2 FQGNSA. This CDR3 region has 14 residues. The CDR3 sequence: CASSLGQFRQPQHF. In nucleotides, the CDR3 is TGTGCCAGCAGCTTAGGACAGTTCAGGCAGCCCCAGCATTTT. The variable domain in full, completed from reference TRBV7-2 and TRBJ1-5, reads GAGVSQSPSNKVTEKGKDVELRCDPISGHTALYWYRQSLGQGLEFLIYFQGNSAPDKSGLPSDRFSAERTGGSVSTLTIQRTQQEDSAVYLCASSLGQFRQPQHFGDGTRLSIL.

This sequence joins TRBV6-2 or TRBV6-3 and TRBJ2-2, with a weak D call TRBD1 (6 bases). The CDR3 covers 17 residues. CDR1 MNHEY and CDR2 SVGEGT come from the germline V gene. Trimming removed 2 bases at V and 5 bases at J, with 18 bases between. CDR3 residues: CASSYEQGQNPTGELFF. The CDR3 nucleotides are TGTGCCAGCAGTTACGAACAGGGACAAAATCCGACCGGGGAGCTGTTTTTT.

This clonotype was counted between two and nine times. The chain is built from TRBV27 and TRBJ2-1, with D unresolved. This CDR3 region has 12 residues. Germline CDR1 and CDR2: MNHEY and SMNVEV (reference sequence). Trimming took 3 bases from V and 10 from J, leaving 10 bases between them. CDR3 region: CASSFPAAEQFF. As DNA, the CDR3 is TGTGCCAGCAGTTTTCCGGCAGCCGAGCAGTTCTTC.

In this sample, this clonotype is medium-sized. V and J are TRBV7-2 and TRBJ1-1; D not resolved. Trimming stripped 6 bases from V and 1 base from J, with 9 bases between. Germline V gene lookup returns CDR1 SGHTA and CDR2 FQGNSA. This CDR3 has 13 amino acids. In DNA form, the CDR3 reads TGTGCCAGCAGGGAAGCCGGGAACACTGAAGCTTTCTTT. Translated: CASREAGNTEAFF.